The 25 T cell receptor beta chains in this list originate from one sample, sequenced in a study of brain T cells in children with intractable seizures (dated by TCRdb to the early 2020s). The meaning of the sample's time point label: resected brain tissue, or blood drawn just prior to surgery. Library creation used the immunoSEQ multiplex PCR assay. In its TCRdb copy, this immuneACCESS table keeps in-frame sequences only and misses some clones. Where compared with another copy, unresolved V genes explain less than half of these, and the others have no known cause. The sample yields around 100,000 clones; 90% to 95% were counted once. 3.8% of the sample is held by the ten biggest clonotypes. Sequences were derived from peripheral blood, sampled at surgery. Source of these receptors: a boy in the first two years of life with hemimegalencephaly and intractable seizures.

The rearrangement uses TRBV10-3 and TRBJ2-7; 7 bases line up with TRBD1. Germline CDR1 reads ENHRY; CDR2 reads SYGVKD. The CDR3 consists of 16 residues. The trim removed 2 bases at V and 2 bases at J, leaving 9 bases unmatched. In nucleotides, the CDR3 is TGTGCCATCAGTGAGCCGGTAGGACAGGTGCCCTACGAGCAGTACTTC. This encodes CAISEPVGQVPYEQYF.

The rearrangement links TRBV7-2 to TRBJ1-6; D is unclear. CDR1 is SGHTA, CDR2 FQGNSA, per germline. The CDR3 spans 15 residues. V gave up 1 base and J gave up 6 bases, with 10 bases separating them. The CDR3 DNA sequence: TGTGCCAGCAGCTTAGTGGGTTGGGGTAATTCACCCCTCCACTTT. It yields the protein CASSLVGWGNSPLHF.

The CDR3 spells CASSWGTGLAGGLNNEQFF. CDR3 nucleotides: TGTGCCAGCAGCTGGGGTACAGGACTAGCGGGAGGGTTAAACAATGAGCAGTTCTTC. The genes are TRBV7-2 and TRBJ2-1, with TRBD2 matching over 15 bases. The length of the CDR3 is 19 residues. The V gene end was trimmed by 4 bases and the J gene end by 5 bases; junction bases not matched to a gene: 12. Per the germline V gene, CDR1 is SGHTA and CDR2 is FQGNSA.

This chain uses TRBV4-3 with TRBJ2-1, with D perhaps TRBD2 (5 bases). Germline V lookup: CDR1 LGHNA, CDR2 YSLEER. Trimming shortened V by 0 bases and J by 14 bases, and 23 bases separated the two germline ends. This CDR3 is 16 amino acids long. CDR3 coding DNA: TGCGCCAGCAGCCAAGATCGAACGGGAAAGATTACATCAAAGTTCTTC. Amino acid sequence: CASSQDRTGKITSKFF.

The chain recombines TRBV7-9 with TRBJ2-2, with D unclear. CDR3 size: 13 residues. V lost 6 bases to trimming and J lost 8 bases, with 13 bases between them. Germline CDR1 and CDR2: SEHNR and FQNEAQ (reference sequence). CDR3 bases: TGTGCCAGCAGTCCTCTAGGTCCTGGGGAGCTGTTTTTT. Translating gives CASSPLGPGELFF.

V is TRBV6-5 and J is TRBJ2-6, with D perhaps TRBD1 (5 bases). Trimming shortened V by 10 bases and J by 4 bases, and 11 bases separated the two germline ends. CDR1 is MNHEY, CDR2 SVGAGI, per germline. The CDR3 runs to 13 residues. In nucleotides, the CDR3 is TGTGCCACAGGACAAGCCGGGGCCAACGTCCTGACTTTC. This translates into CATGQAGANVLTF.

This CDR3 is CASSPRRFYSYEQYF. The CDR3 DNA follows: TGTGCCAGCAGCCCCCGGAGGTTTTACTCCTACGAGCAGTACTTC. This chain uses TRBV4-2 with TRBJ2-7, with D tentatively TRBD2 (5 bases). Trimming cost V 4 bases and J 0 bases, with 13 bases left between them. Germline V CDR1 and CDR2: LGHNA, YNFKEQ. This CDR3 has 15 amino acids.

V gene TRBV4-3 combines with J gene TRBJ2-7, with 8 bases lining up with TRBD1. V lost 2 bases, J lost 0 bases, and 3 bases stayed unmatched. The CDR3 extends over 15 amino acids. Germline assignment: CDR1 LGHNA and CDR2 YSLEER. CDR3 sequence reads: CASSQRDRSSYEQYF. The DNA of the CDR3 is TGCGCCAGCAGCCAACGGGACAGGTCCTCCTACGAGCAGTACTTC.

This chain joins TRBV7-3 and TRBJ2-1; 13 bases match TRBD2. Germline CDR1 SGHTA, CDR2 FQGTGA. The CDR3 is made up of 20 amino acids. After removal of 2 bases from V and 5 bases from J, the junction contained 15 bases not matched to a gene. The CDR3 sequence is CASSLGSGLAGVGTHNEQFF. The CDR3 region has the DNA TGTGCCAGCAGCTTAGGTTCAGGACTAGCGGGAGTTGGCACACACAATGAGCAGTTCTTC.

The table lists this clone with a count of one. This chain links TRBV5-6 with TRBJ2-1, with TRBD2 identical over 8 bases. Trimming removed 4 bases from V and 4 bases from J; junction bases left unmatched: 4. Germline values: CDR1 SGHDT, CDR2 YYEEEE. The CDR3 is 14 residues long. The CDR3 protein is CASSHVAGYNEQFF. The CDR3 DNA sequence: TGTGCCAGCAGCCACGTAGCGGGGTACAATGAGCAGTTCTTC.

This sequence joins TRBV5-4 and TRBJ2-5, with 8 bases matching TRBD1. Germline V gene lookup returns CDR1 SGHNT and CDR2 YYREEE (reference sequence). Trimming at V came to 5 bases and at J to 4 bases, leaving 16 bases not matched to a gene. The CDR3 totals 17 residues. The CDR3 loop reads CASSPPYGQGAGETQYF. The CDR3 DNA reads TGTGCCAGCAGTCCACCGTATGGGCAGGGGGCAGGAGAGACCCAGTACTTC.

This chain links TRBV4-2 with TRBJ2-3, with a weak D call TRBD2 (6 bases). The length of the CDR3 is 15 residues. V was pared by 2 bases and J by 9 bases, with 18 bases between. Germline CDR1 reads LGHNA; CDR2 reads YNFKEQ. This chain's CDR3 is CASSQRLEGRWTQYF. The CDR3 coding sequence is TGTGCCAGCAGCCAACGACTAGAGGGGCGGTGGACGCAGTATTTT.

This chain connects TRBV14 to TRBJ2-1; 11 bases map to TRBD2. The CDR3 spans 15 residues. Germline V gene sequence: CDR1 SGHDN, CDR2 FVKESK. V was pared by 4 bases and J by 4 bases, with 3 bases of the junction left unmatched. Here the CDR3 reads CASSPRLAGYNEQFF. The CDR3 nucleotides read TGTGCCAGCAGCCCCCGACTAGCGGGATACAATGAGCAGTTCTTC. The entire variable domain, with the rest obtained from reference TRBV14 and TRBJ2-1, is as follows: EAGVTQFPSHSVIEKGQTVTLRCDPISGHDNLYWYRRVMGKEIKFLLHFVKESKQDESGMPNNRFLAERTGGTYSTLKVQPAELEDSGVYFCASSPRLAGYNEQFFGPGTRLTVL.

The CDR3, as DNA: TGTGCCAGCAGTAGACGAGCGGGAGGAGCTGAGCAGTTCTTC. Translating it yields CASSRRAGGAEQFF. V and J are TRBV6-2 or TRBV6-3 and TRBJ2-1, with 9 nucleotides matching TRBD2. Germline trimming cut 5 bases from V and 9 bases from J; bases unmatched to any gene: 8. The germline V gene has CDR1 MNHEY and CDR2 SVGEGT. The CDR3 covers 14 residues.

The CDR3: CATSGVSVNTEAFF. The CDR3 coding sequence is TGTGCCACCAGCGGAGTCAGCGTGAACACTGAAGCTTTCTTT. The V call is TRBV15, the J call TRBJ1-1; D gene unclear. Per the germline V gene, CDR1 is LNHNV and CDR2 is YYDKDF (reference sequence). Deletions cut 5 bases from V and 0 bases from J, with 10 bases between. The CDR3 is made up of 14 amino acids.

The V call is TRBV5-8, the J call TRBJ1-5; D is unresolved. From germline, CDR1 is SGHTS and CDR2 YDEGEE. The V end was cut by 0 bases, the J end by 9 bases, with 10 bases between. The CDR3 is made up of 13 amino acids. The CDR3 DNA is TGTGCCAGCAGCTTGGGAGCGTGGGGGCCCCAGCATTTT. It yields the protein CASSLGAWGPQHF. Full variable domain (outside the CDR3, taken from reference TRBV5-8 and TRBJ1-5): EAGVTQSPTHLIKTRGQQATLRCSPISGHTSVYWYQQALGLGLQFLLWYDEGEERNRGNFPPRFSGRQFPNYSSELNVNALELEDSALYLCASSLGAWGPQHFGDGTRLSIL.

This chain connects TRBV27 to TRBJ1-2; D gene unclear. The CDR3 sequence is 14 residues long. V shed 0 bases and J shed 2 bases, with 7 bases lying between them. The V gene's germline CDR1 is MNHEY and CDR2 SMNVEV (reference sequence). The DNA of the CDR3 is TGTGCCAGCAGTTTATCACATGTGAACTATGGCTACACCTTC. Translated: CASSLSHVNYGYTF.

The J gene is TRBJ1-6, the V gene TRBV3-1 (or the pseudogene TRBV3-2), with no clear D. The CDR3 length is 16 residues. V lost 1 base to trimming and J lost 4 bases, with 11 bases between them. CDR1 is LGHDT and CDR2 is YNNKEL in the germline V gene (reference sequence). CDR3 sequence: CASSQVSREYNSPLHF. In DNA, the CDR3 is TGTGCCAGCAGCCAAGTTTCGAGGGAATATAATTCACCCCTCCACTTT.

This rearrangement joins TRBV15 to TRBJ2-3; D unclear. Germline lookup yields CDR1 LNHNV and CDR2 YYDKDF (reference sequence). V lost 0 bases to trimming and J lost 2 bases, with 12 bases between them. The CDR3 runs 16 residues. CDR3 in DNA: TGTGCCACCAGCAGAGAGGTACAGAACCACACAGATACGCAGTATTTT. Translated, it gives CATSREVQNHTDTQYF.

This sequence joins TRBV6-5 and TRBJ1-3, with D perhaps matching TRBD1 (6 bases). The CDR3 contains 15 residues. V was pared by 6 bases and J by 0 bases, with 12 bases between. CDR1 is MNHEY, CDR2 SVGAGI, per germline. Here the CDR3 reads CASRTRQVSGNTIYF. CDR3 coding DNA: TGTGCCAGCAGAACGAGACAGGTCTCTGGAAACACCATATATTTT.

The chain uses TRBV27 and TRBJ1-5; 9 bases are a match to TRBD1. The CDR3 length is 15 residues. Germline lookup yields CDR1 MNHEY and CDR2 SMNVEV (reference sequence). J gave up 2 bases and V 5 bases, and 4 bases lay outside the gene matches. CDR3 sequence reads: CASSTGGWGNQPQHF. The CDR3 DNA sequence: TGTGCCAGCAGTACAGGGGGCTGGGGCAATCAGCCCCAGCATTTT.

The V gene is TRBV7-9, the J gene TRBJ2-4, with 9 positions matching TRBD1. Germline trimming cut 1 base from V and 0 bases from J; bases unmatched to any gene: 4. Germline V gives CDR1 SEHNR, CDR2 FQNEAQ (reference sequence). CDR3 length: 17 residues. CDR3 loop: CASSLGGTGRAKNIQYF. The CDR3 DNA follows: TGTGCCAGCAGCTTAGGAGGGACAGGGAGAGCCAAAAACATTCAGTACTTC.

The rearrangement uses TRBV5-1 and TRBJ1-1; D uncertain. Trimming stripped 0 bases from V and 0 bases from J, with 18 bases between. The CDR3 has 18 amino acids. Looked up from germline, CDR1 is SGHRS and CDR2 is YFSETQ. CDR3 in amino acids: CASSLEVRTRVMNTEAFF. DNA of the CDR3: TGCGCCAGCAGCTTGGAGGTTCGAACGAGGGTTATGAACACTGAAGCTTTCTTT.

Details on this clone: A read error may account for a junction end that differs from germline. The chain has TRBV7-6 and TRBJ2-7; 9 bases line up with TRBD2. The CDR3 covers 13 residues. Looked up from germline, CDR1 is SGHVS and CDR2 is FNYEAQ. The CDR3: CASSVAGAFEQYF. CDR3 DNA: TGTGCCAGCAGCGTAGCGGGAGCTTTCGAGCAGTACTTC.

The chain couples TRBV5-4 to TRBJ2-3; 12 nucleotides agree with TRBD2. Germline loops: CDR1 SGHNT, CDR2 YYREEE (reference sequence). The CDR3 extends over 15 amino acids. V gave up 5 bases and J gave up 10 bases; unmatched junction bases: 11. CDR3 bases: TGTGCCAGCAGTCCTGAGACTAGCGGGAGTGGCGCGCAGTATTTT. Amino acids: CASSPETSGSGAQYF.